The present T cell receptor beta chain was sequenced within a study of cytomegalovirus exposure and HLA in healthy donors. Vbeta (60) and Jbeta (13) primers were used in the PCR. Sequencing used immunoSEQ multiplex PCR; TCRdb keeps in-frame clones, though not all of them. The sample gives 200,000 to 250,000 clones, under 80% of which show up once; 1.8% is in the top ten. This clone is a singleton in its sample. Its antigen remains unidentified. Points from the study as a whole: DRB1 showed the most TCR associations and HLA-C the fewest in a later analysis, as rates varied by HLA locus. CMV antigen specificity of three CMV-associated chains was confirmed in vitro. A classifier reportedly called cytomegalovirus status with high sensitivity and specificity. Solely CMV serostatus was available to characterize immune exposure.

Specimen: PBMCs. The clonotype comes from a woman aged 25 to 39 in good health and CMV-seronegative.

The CDR3 is CASSLLAGEETQYF. Here the CDR3 DNA reads TGTGCCAGCAGCTTACTAGCGGGGGAAGAGACCCAGTACTTC. The chain recombines TRBV5-6 with TRBJ2-5; the match to TRBD2 covers 11 bases. V dropped 2 bases and J dropped 3; count of bases not matched to a gene: 0. Germline V lookup: CDR1 SGHDT, CDR2 YYEEEE. The CDR3 contains 14 residues.